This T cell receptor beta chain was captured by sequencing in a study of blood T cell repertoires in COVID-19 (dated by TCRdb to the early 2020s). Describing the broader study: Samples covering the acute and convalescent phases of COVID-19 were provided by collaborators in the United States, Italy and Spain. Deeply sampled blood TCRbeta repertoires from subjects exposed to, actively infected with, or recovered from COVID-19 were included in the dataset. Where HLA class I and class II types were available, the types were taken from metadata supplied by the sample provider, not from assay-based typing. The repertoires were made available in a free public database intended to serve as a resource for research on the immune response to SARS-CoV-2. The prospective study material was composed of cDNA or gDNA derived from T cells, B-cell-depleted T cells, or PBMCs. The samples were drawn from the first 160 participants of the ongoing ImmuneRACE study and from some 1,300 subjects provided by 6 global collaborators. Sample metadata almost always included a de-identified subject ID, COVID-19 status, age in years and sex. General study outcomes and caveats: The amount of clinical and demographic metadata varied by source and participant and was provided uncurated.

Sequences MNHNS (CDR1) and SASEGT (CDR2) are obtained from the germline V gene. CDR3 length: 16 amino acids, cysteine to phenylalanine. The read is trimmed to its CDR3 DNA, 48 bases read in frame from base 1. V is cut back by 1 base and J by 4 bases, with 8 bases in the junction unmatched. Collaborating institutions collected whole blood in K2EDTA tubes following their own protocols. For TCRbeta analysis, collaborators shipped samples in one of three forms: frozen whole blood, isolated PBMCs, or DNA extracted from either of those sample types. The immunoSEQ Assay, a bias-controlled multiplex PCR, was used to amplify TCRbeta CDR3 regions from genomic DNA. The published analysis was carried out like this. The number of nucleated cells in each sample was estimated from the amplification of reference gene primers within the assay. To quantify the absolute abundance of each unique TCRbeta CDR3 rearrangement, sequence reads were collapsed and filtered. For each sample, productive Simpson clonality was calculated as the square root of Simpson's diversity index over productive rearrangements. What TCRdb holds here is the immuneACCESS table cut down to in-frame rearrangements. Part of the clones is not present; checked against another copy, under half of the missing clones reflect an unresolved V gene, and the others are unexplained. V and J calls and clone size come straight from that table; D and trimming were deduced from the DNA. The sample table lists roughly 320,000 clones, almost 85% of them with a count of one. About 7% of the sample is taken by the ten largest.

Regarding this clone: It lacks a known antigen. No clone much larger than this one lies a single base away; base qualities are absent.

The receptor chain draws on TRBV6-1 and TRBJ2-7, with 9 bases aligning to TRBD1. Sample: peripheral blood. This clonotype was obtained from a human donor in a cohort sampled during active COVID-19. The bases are TGTGCCAGCAGTGAAGTGGCGGGACAGGGTTATTACGAGCAGTACTTC. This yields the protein CASSEVAGQGYYEQYF.